This TCR beta chain was found in a study of tumor-infiltrating lymphocytes in localized non-small cell lung cancer (dated by TCRdb to the early 2020s). Background on the whole study: Patients whose samples were collected after neoadjuvant chemotherapy, as well as both smokers and never-smokers and several histologies, were included in the cohort. In total, the ICON cohort consisted of fewer than 190 surgical patients with localized non-small cell lung cancer who had their tumors resected. Resected tumor tissue and uninvolved lung tissue described as non-adjacent to the tumor were contributed by each patient, with both tissues obtained from the same patient. Flow cytometry, multiplex immunofluorescence, RNA-seq, exome sequencing and proteomics were applied to the same patients as TCR sequencing, which was one of several integrated assays. For 50 to 55 patients, immunoSEQ T-cell fraction was compared between paired tumor and uninvolved lung.

Its CDR3 holds 12 amino acids, cysteine through phenylalanine. Only the CDR3 part of the read is kept: 36 bases, read in frame from the first base. The V end loses 10 bases and the J end loses 10 bases, and a stretch of 19 bases separates them. CDR1 LNHDA and CDR2 SQIVND are derived from the germline V gene (reference sequence). For this clone: Its antigen has not been determined. Qualities for individual bases were not recorded, and no much larger clone is one base off.

The first patient joined ICON in early 2016, and enrollment wrapped up when the last patient was enrolled in September 2018. From a subcohort of 75 to 90 patients, fresh tumor and matched uninvolved tissue were collected for in-depth immune analyses, including TCR sequencing. DNA for TCR sequencing was isolated from bulk tissue, and no cell sorting was done. Results the study describes overall, beyond this receptor: The TCR-derived T-cell fraction showed no difference between the flow cytometry-defined immunotypes IM1 (good prognosis) and IM2 (poor prognosis). Because assay coverage varied across patients depending on available tissue quantity, TCR sequencing was performed for only a subset of the cohort. Higher T cell infiltration in tumors than in uninvolved lung tissue was supported by TCRbeta sequencing, consistent with immunofluorescence CD3 counts. Different pieces of the same tissue were used for different assays, so technical variation could not be separated from intratumor heterogeneity.

The T-cell fraction in tumor and uninvolved lung tissue was provided by TCR sequencing with the immunoSEQ assay. As for the original processing: In the survival analysis, patients were divided into a high T-cell fraction group (upper tertile) and a low T-cell fraction group (lower two tertiles), and the two groups were compared using a log-rank test. A signed-rank test was used to test differences in T-cell fraction between paired tumor and uninvolved lung samples. TCRdb limited this immuneACCESS table to in-frame rearrangements with V and J called. A share of clones is missing; checked studies link under half to unresolved V genes, and the rest is unexplained. D and trimming come from the DNA, and the V and J calls and clone size come from that table. The sample table shows about 7,500 clones, and about 64% are seen once. The top ten clones comprise approximately 12% of the sample.

The chain is made from TRBV19 and TRBJ1-1; the D gene is perhaps TRBD1, on 6 matching bases. The source is a human donor with non-small cell lung cancer. Material: uninvolved lung tissue not adjacent to the tumor. The CDR3 protein: CATSDSFAGAFF. The DNA sequence reads TGTGCCACTTCGGACAGCTTCGCGGGAGCTTTCTTT.